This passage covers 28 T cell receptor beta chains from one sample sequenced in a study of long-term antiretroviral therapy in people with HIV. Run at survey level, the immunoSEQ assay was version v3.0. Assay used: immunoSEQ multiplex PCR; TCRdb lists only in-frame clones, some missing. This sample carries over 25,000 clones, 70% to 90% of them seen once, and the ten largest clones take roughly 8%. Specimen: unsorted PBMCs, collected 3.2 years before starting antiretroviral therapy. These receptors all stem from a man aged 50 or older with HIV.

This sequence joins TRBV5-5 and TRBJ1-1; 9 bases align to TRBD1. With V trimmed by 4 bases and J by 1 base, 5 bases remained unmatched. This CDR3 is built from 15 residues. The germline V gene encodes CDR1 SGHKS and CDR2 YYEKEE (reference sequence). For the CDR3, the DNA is TGTGCCAGCAGCCCCCAACAGGGGGCGAACACTGAAGCTTTCTTT. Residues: CASSPQQGANTEAFF.

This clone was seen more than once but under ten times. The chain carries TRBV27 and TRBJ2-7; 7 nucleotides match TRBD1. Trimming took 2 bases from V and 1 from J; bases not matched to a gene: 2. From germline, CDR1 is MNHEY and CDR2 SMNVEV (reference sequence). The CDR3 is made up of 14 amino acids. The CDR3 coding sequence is TGTGCCAGCAGTTTAGGACAGGAGTCCTACGAGCAGTACTTC. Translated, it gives CASSLGQESYEQYF.

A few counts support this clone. CDR3 sequence reads: CASSQTSGSIYEQYF. The CDR3, as DNA: TGTGCCAGCAGCCAAACTAGCGGGAGCATCTACGAGCAGTACTTC. The chain recombines TRBV4-2 with TRBJ2-7; TRBD2 matches at 11 bases. The germline gives CDR1 LGHNA, CDR2 YNFKEQ. V lost 2 bases, J lost 3 bases, and 3 bases stayed unmatched. CDR3 length: 15 residues.

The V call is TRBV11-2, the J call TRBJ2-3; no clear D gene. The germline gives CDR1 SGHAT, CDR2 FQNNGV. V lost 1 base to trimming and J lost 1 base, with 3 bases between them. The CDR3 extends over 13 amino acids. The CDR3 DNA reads TGTGCCAGCAGCTTAGCGGGCACAGATACGCAGTATTTT. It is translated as CASSLAGTDTQYF.

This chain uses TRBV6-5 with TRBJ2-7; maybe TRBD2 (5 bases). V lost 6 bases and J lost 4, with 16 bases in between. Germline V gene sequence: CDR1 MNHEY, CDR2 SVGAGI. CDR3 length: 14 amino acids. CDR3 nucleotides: TGTGCCAGCAGGCGAGGGATAATTGGGTACGAGCAGTACTTC. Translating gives CASRRGIIGYEQYF.

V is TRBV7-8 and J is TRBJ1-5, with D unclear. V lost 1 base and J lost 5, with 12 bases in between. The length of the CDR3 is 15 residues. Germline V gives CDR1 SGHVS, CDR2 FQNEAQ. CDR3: CASSLGRFGHQPQHF. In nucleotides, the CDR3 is TGTGCCAGCAGCTTAGGCAGGTTTGGGCATCAGCCCCAGCATTTT.

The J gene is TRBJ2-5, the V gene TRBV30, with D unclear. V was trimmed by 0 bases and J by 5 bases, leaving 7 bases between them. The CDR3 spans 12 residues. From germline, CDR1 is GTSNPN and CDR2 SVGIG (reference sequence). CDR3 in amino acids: CAWSVQGETQYF. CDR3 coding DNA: TGTGCCTGGAGTGTCCAAGGGGAGACCCAGTACTTC.

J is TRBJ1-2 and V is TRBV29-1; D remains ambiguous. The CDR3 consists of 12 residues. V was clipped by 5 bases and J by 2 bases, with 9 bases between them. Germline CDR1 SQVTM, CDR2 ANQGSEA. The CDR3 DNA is TGCAGCGTTTCCCACAGAAACTATGGCTACACCTTC. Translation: CSVSHRNYGYTF.

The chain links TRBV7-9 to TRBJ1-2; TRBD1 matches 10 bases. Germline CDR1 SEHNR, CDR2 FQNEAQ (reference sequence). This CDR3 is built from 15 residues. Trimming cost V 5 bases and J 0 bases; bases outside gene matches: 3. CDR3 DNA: TGTGCCAGCAGCAAGACAGGGGGCACTAACTATGGCTACACCTTC. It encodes CASSKTGGTNYGYTF.

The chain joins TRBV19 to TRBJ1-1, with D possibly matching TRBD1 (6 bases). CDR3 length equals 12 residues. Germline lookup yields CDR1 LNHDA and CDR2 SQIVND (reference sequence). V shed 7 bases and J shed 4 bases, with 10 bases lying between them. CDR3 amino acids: CASKGVGTEAFF. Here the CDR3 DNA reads TGTGCCAGTAAGGGGGTCGGCACTGAAGCTTTCTTT.

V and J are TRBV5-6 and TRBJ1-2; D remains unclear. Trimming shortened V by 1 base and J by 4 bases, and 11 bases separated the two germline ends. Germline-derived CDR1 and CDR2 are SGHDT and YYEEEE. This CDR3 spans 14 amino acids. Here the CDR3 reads CASSLRSAGYGYTF. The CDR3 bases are TGTGCCAGCAGCTTGAGATCGGCGGGCTATGGCTACACCTTC.

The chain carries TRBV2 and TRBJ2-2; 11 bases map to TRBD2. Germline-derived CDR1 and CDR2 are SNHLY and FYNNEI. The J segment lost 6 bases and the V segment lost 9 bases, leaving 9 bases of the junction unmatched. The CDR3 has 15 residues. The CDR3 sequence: CASYTSGSFAGELFF. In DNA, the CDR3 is TGTGCCAGTTACACTAGCGGGAGTTTCGCCGGGGAGCTGTTTTTT.

CDR3 loop: CASSVDPGGYNYGYTF. The CDR3 DNA reads as TGTGCCAGCAGCGTAGACCCAGGGGGCTATAACTATGGCTACACCTTC. This chain joins TRBV9 and TRBJ1-2; TRBD1 aligns across 8 bases. The CDR3 contains 16 residues. Germline lookup yields CDR1 SGDLS and CDR2 YYNGEE. V dropped 0 bases and J dropped 1; count of bases not matched to a gene: 5. The full variable domain, rest sourced from reference TRBV9 and TRBJ1-2, is DSGVTQTPKHLITATGQRVTLRCSPRSGDLSVYWYQQSLDQGLQFLIQYYNGEERAKGNILERFSAQQFPDLHSELNLSSLELGDSALYFCASSVDPGGYNYGYTFGSGTRLTVV.

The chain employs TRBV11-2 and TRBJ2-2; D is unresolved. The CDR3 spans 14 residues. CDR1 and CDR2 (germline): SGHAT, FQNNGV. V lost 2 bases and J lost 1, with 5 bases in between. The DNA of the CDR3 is TGTGCCAGCAGCTTAAACAGGAACACCGGGGAGCTGTTTTTT. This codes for CASSLNRNTGELFF.

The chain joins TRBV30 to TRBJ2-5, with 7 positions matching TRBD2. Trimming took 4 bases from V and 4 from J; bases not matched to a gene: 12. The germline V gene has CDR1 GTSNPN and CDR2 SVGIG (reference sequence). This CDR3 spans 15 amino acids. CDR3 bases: TGTGCCTGGAATGCCGTGGGAGGGCCGCGAGAGACCCAGTACTTC. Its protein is CAWNAVGGPRETQYF.

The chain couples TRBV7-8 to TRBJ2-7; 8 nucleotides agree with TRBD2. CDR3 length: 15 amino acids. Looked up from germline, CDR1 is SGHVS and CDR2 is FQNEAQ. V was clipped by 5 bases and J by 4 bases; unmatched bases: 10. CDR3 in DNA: TGTGCCAGCAGCCTACTAGCGGAAGGGACGTACGAGCAGTACTTC. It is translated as CASSLLAEGTYEQYF. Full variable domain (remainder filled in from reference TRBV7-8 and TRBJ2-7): GAGVSQSPRYKVAKRGQDVALRCDPISGHVSLFWYQQALGQGPEFLTYFQNEAQLDKSGLPSDRFFAERPEGSVSTLKIQRTQQEDSAVYLCASSLLAEGTYEQYFGPGTRLTVT.

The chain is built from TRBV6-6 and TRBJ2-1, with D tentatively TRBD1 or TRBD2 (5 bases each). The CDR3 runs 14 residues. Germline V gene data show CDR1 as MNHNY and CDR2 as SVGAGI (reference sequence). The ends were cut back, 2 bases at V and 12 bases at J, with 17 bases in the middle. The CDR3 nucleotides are TGTGCCAGCAGTTACGGGGAAACAGGACTCTTGCAGTTCTTC. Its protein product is CASSYGETGLLQFF.

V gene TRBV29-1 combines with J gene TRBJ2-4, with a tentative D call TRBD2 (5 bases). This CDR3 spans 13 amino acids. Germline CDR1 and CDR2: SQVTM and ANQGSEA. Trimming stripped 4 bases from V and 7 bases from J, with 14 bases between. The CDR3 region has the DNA TGCAGCGTTGGGACTGAATTTCGGAACATTCAGTACTTC. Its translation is CSVGTEFRNIQYF.

The CDR3 protein is CASSQDSGAGNQPQHF. CDR3 DNA: TGCGCCAGCAGCCAAGATTCCGGGGCCGGCAATCAGCCCCAGCATTTT. This sequence joins TRBV4-1 and TRBJ1-5; perhaps TRBD1 as D (5 bases). V was clipped by 0 bases and J by 2 bases, with 11 bases between them. Germline lookup yields CDR1 MGHRA and CDR2 YSYEKL. The CDR3 has 16 residues.

The CDR3, as DNA: TGTGCCAGCATTTTACAGGGGCCCGGCTATGGCTACACCTTC. Its protein product is CASILQGPGYGYTF. The genes are TRBV6-6 and TRBJ1-2; 7 positions agree with TRBD1. The V gene end was trimmed by 7 bases and the J gene end by 4 bases; junction bases not matched to a gene: 9. Germline V lookup: CDR1 MNHNY, CDR2 SVGAGI (reference sequence). This CDR3 comprises 14 residues.

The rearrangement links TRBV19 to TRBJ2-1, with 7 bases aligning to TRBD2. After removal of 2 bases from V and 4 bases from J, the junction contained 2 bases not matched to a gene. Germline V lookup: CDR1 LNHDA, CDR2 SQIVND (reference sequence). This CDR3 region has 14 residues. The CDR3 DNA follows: TGTGCCAGTAGTATAACAGCGGGGTACAATGAGCAGTTCTTC. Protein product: CASSITAGYNEQFF.

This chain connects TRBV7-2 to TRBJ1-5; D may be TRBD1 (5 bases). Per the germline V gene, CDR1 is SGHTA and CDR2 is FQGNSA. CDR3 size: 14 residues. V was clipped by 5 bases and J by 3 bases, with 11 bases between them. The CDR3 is CASSLDSNNQPQHF. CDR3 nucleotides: TGTGCCAGCAGCCTCGACAGCAACAATCAGCCCCAGCATTTT.

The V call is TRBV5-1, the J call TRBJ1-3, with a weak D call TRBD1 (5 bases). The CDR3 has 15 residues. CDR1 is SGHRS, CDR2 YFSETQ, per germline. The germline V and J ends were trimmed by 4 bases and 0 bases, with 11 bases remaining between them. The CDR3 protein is CASSPGTNSGNTIYF. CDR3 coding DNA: TGCGCCAGCAGCCCCGGGACTAACTCTGGAAACACCATATATTTT.

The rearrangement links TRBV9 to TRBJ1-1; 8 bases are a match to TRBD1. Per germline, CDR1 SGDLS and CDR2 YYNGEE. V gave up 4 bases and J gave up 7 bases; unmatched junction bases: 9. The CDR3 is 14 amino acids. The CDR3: CASSPRTGWNEAFF. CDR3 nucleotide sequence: TGTGCCAGCAGCCCCCGGACAGGGTGGAATGAAGCTTTCTTT.

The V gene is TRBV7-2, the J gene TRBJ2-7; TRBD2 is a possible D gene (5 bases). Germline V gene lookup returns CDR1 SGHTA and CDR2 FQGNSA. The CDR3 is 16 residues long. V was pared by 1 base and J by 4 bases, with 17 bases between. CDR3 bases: TGTGCCAGCAGCTTAGTTCTTTCGCGGGTTAAATACGAGCAGTACTTC. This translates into CASSLVLSRVKYEQYF.

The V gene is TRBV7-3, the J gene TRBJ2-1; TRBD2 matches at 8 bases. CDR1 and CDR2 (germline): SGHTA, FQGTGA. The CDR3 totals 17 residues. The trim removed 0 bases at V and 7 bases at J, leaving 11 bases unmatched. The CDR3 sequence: CASSLTSDGTSRNEQFF. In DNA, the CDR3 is TGTGCCAGCAGCTTAACGTCAGATGGGACTAGTCGTAATGAGCAGTTCTTC.

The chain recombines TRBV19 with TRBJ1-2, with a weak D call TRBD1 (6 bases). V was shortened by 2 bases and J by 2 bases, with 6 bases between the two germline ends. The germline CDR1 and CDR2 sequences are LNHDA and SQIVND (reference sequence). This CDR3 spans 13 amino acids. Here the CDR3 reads CASSITGNYGYTF. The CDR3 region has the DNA TGTGCCAGTAGTATAACAGGGAACTATGGCTACACCTTC.

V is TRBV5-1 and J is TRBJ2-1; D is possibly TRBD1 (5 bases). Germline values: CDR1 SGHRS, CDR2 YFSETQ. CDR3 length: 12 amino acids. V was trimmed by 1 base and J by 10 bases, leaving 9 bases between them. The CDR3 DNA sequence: TGCGCCAGCAGCTTGAGGGGTTTGGAGCAGTTCTTC. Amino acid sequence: CASSLRGLEQFF.